The T cell receptor (beta chain) described here comes from a study of shared clonotypes between healthy human individuals. General study points: In a handful of donors, approximately 5% of naive CD4 clonotypes appeared in common.

V gave up 6 bases and J gave up 7 bases; unmatched junction bases: 2. The CDR3 is made up of 13 amino acids. Germline CDR1 SNHLY, CDR2 FYNNEI. On this clone itself: Its specificity is not known.

Here immunoSEQ multiplex PCR was the method, and the copy in TCRdb shows in-frame clones only, minus some. Of 2 million to 2.5 million clones listed, more than 85% are singletons. This receptor was obtained from a man aged 18-30 years in good health. Some clones in this sample may be carry-over from other donors' samples. The source material was naive CD4+ T cells from PBMCs. Documented subset: CD45RA+ positively selected. The chain uses TRBV2 and TRBJ1-5; 11 bases align to TRBD1. The CDR3 region is CASRGQGEQPQHF. CDR3 coding DNA: TGTGCCAGCAGGGGACAGGGGGAACAGCCCCAGCATTTT.